This note documents a single T cell receptor (beta chain) sequence. No antigen is known for it. The sample belongs to a study of blood T cells in healthy people across ages. Whole-study results and caveats: Roughly linear declines in TCR beta diversity per million T cells occurred with age.

Germline loops: CDR1 MNHEY, CDR2 SMNVEV (reference sequence). The CDR3 consists of 13 residues. Trimming cost V 1 base and J 7 bases, with 10 bases left between them. A second about 7 to 11 cycle PCR used barcoded and J-beta primers. The template-switch adaptor, which had 12 random nucleotides, put a tag on each cDNA molecule. A single record per CDR3 protein comes from TCRdb applying MiXCR to the 5' RACE reads. The sample holds about 970,000 distinct CDR3 sequences; approximately 50% are singletons and the top ten take over 20%. Extracted total RNA amounted to at least 5.5 micrograms for each sample.

Sequencing input: blood. The chain joins TRBV27 to TRBJ1-1; D is uncertain. This receptor was identified in a woman aged 55-75 years in good health. The CDR3: CASSLFGSGEAFF. The CDR3 DNA sequence: TGTGCCAGCAGTTTATTTGGTTCGGGTGAAGCTTTCTTT.